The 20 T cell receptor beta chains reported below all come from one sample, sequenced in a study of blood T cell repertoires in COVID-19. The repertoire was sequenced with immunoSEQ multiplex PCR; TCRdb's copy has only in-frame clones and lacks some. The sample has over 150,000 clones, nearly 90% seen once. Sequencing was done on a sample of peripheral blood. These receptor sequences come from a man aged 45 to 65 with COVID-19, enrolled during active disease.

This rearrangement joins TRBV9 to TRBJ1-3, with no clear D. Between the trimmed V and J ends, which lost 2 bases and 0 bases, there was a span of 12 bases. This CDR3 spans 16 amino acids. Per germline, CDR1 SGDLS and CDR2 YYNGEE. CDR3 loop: CASSVGSLTSGNTIYF. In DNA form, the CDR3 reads TGTGCCAGCAGCGTCGGGAGCCTCACCTCTGGAAACACCATATATTTT.

For the CDR3, the DNA is TGCGCCAGCAGCCTACAACGGGATACTACTAGCACAGATACGCAGTATTTT. Translation gives CASSLQRDTTSTDTQYF. This chain uses TRBV5-1 with TRBJ2-3, with D possibly being TRBD2 (5 bases). Germline V lookup: CDR1 SGHRS, CDR2 YFSETQ. The CDR3 consists of 17 residues. V gave up 4 bases and J gave up 0 bases, with 18 bases separating them.

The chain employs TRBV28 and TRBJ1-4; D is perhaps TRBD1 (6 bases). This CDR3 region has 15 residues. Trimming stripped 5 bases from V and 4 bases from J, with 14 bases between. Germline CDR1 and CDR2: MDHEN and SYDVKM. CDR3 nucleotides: TGTGCCAGCAGTCTCCGGACAGCCGGTAATGAAAAACTGTTTTTT. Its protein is CASSLRTAGNEKLFF.

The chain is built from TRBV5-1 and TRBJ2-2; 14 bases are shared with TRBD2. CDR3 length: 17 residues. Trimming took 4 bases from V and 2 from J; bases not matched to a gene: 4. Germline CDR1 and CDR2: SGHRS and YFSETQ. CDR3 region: CASSQGLAGDNTGELFF. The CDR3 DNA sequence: TGCGCCAGCAGCCAGGGACTAGCGGGAGACAACACCGGGGAGCTGTTTTTT.

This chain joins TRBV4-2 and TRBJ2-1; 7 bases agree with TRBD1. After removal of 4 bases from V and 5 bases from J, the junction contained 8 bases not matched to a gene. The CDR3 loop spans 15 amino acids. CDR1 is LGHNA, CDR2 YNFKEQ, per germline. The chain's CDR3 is CASSRETGWDNEQFF. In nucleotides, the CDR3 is TGTGCCAGCAGCCGGGAGACAGGGTGGGACAATGAGCAGTTCTTC.

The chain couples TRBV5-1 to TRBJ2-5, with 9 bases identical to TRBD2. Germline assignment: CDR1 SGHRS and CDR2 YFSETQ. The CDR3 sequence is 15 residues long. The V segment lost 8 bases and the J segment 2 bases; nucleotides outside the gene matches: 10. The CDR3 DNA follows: TGCGCCAGTAGAGCTAGCGGGGCAAATCAAGAGACCCAGTACTTC. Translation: CASRASGANQETQYF.

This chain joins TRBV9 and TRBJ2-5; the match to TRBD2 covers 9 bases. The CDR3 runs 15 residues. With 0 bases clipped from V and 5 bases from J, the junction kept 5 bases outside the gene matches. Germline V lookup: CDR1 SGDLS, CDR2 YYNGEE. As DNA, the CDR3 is TGTGCCAGCAGCGTAGTCCCTAGCGGGGTTGAGACCCAGTACTTC. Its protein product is CASSVVPSGVETQYF.

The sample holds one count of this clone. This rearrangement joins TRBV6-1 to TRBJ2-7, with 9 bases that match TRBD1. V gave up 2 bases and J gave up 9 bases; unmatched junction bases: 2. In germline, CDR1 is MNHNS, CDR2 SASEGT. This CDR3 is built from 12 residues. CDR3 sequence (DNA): TGTGCCAGCAGTGAACGGGACAGGGTGCAGTACTTC. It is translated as CASSERDRVQYF.

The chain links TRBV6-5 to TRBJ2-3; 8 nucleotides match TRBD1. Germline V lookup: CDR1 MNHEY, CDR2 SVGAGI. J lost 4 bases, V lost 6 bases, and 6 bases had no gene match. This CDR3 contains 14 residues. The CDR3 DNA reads TGTGCCAGCAGATCGACAGGGGTAGCAGATACGCAGTATTTT. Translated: CASRSTGVADTQYF.

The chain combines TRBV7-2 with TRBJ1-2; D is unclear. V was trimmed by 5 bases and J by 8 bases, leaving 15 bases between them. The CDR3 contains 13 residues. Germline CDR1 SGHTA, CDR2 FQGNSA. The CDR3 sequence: CASSLGKGTGYTF. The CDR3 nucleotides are TGTGCCAGCAGCCTCGGGAAAGGCACGGGCTACACCTTC.

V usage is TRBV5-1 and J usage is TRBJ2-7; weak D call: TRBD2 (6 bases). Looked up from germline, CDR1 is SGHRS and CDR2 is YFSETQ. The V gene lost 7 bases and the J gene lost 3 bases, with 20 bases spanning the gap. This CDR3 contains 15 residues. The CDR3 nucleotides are TGCGCCAGCCACACGGGCGGGAAGGGGTACTACGAGCAGTACTTC. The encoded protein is CASHTGGKGYYEQYF.

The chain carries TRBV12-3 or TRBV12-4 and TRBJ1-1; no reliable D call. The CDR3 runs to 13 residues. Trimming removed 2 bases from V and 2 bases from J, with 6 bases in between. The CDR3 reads CASSLYRNTEAFF. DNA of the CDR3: TGTGCCAGCAGTTTATACAGAAACACTGAAGCTTTCTTT.

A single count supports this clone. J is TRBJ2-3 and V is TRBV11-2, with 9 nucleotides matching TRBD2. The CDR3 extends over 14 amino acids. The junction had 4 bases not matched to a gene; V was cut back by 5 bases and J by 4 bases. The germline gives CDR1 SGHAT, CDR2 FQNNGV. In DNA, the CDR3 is TGTGCCAGCAGCCTCGGGACTAGCTCAGATACGCAGTATTTT. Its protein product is CASSLGTSSDTQYF.

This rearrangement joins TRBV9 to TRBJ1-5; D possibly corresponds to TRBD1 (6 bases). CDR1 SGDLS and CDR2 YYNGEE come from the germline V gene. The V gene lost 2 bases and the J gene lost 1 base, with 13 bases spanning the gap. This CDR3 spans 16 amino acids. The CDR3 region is CASSVGDTGSNQPQHF. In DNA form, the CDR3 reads TGTGCCAGCAGCGTGGGGGACACAGGGAGCAATCAGCCCCAGCATTTT. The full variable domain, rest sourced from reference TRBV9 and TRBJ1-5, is DSGVTQTPKHLITATGQRVTLRCSPRSGDLSVYWYQQSLDQGLQFLIQYYNGEERAKGNILERFSAQQFPDLHSELNLSSLELGDSALYFCASSVGDTGSNQPQHFGDGTRLSIL.

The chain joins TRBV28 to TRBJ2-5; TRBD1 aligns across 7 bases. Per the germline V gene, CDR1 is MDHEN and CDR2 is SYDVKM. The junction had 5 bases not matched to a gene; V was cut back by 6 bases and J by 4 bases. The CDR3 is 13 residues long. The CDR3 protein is CASRPGQVETQYF. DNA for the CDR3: TGTGCCAGCAGACCCGGACAGGTAGAGACCCAGTACTTC.

CDR3 bases: TGTGCCAGCTCACTGGGACTAGGAGCAGATACGCAGTATTTT. This gives the protein CASSLGLGADTQYF. This chain connects TRBV18 to TRBJ2-3; 8 bases are a match to TRBD2. Germline assignment: CDR1 KGHSH and CDR2 LQKENI. J lost 4 bases, V lost 4 bases, and 4 bases had no gene match. The length of the CDR3 is 14 residues.

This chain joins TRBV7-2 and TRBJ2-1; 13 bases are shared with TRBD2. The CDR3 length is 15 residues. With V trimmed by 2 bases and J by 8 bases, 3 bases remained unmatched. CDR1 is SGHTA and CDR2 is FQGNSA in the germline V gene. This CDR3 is CASSLTGTSGDEQFF. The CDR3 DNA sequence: TGTGCCAGCAGCTTAACCGGGACTAGCGGGGATGAGCAGTTCTTC. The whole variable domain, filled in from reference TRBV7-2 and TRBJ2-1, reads GAGVSQSPSNKVTEKGKDVELRCDPISGHTALYWYRQSLGQGLEFLIYFQGNSAPDKSGLPSDRFSAERTGGSVSTLTIQRTQQEDSAVYLCASSLTGTSGDEQFFGPGTRLTVL.

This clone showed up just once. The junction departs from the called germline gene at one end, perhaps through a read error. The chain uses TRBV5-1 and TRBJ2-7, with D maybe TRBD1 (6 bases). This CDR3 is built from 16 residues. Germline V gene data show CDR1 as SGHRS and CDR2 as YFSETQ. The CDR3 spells CASSTTDSGQTYEQYF. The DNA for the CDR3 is TGCGCCAGCAGCACAACCGATTCGGGACAAACCTACGAACAGTACTTC.

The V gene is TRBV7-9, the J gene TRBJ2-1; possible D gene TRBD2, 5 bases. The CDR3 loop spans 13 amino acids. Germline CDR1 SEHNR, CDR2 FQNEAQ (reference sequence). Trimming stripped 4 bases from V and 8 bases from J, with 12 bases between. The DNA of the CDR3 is TGTGCCAGCAGCTCTAGCCTTGTCGATGAGCAGTTCTTC. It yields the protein CASSSSLVDEQFF.

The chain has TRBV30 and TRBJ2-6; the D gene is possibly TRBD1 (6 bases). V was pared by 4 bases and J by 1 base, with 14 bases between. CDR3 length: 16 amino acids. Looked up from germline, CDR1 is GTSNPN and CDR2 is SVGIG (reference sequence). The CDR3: CAWNAQGFSGANVLTF. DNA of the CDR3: TGTGCCTGGAACGCACAGGGTTTTTCTGGGGCCAACGTCCTGACTTTC.